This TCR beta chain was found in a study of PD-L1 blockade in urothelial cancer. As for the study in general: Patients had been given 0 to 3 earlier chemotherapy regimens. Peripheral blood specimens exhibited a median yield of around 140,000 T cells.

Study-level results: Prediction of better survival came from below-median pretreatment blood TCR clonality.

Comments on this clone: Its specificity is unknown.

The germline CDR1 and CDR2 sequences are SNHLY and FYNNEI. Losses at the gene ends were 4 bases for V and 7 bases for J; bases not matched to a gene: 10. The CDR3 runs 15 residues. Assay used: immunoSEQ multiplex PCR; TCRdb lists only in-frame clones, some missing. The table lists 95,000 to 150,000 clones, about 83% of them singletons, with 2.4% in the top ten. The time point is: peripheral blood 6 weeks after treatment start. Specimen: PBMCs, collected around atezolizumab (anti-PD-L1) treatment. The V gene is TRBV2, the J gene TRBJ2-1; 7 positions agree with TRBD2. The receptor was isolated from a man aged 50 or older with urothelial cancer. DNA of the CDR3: TGTGCCAGCAGTGCCCGGACTAGTTCCGGGAATGAGCAGTTCTTC. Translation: CASSARTSSGNEQFF.